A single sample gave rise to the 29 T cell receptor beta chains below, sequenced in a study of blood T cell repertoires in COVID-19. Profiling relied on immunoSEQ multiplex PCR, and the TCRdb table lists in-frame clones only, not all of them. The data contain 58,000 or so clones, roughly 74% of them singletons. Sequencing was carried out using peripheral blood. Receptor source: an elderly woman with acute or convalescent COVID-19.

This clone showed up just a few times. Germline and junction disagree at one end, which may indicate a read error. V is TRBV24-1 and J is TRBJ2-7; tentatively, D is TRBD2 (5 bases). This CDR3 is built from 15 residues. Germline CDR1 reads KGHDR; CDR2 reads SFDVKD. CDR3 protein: CATSDSLAGSSEQYF. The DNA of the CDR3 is TGTGCCACCAGTGATAGTCTGGCGGGTTCCTCCGAGCAGTACTTC.

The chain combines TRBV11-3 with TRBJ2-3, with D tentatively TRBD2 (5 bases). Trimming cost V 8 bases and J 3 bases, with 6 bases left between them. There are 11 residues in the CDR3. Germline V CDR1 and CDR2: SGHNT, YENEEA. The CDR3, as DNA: TGTGCCAGCGGGAGTACAGATACGCAGTATTTT. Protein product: CASGSTDTQYF.

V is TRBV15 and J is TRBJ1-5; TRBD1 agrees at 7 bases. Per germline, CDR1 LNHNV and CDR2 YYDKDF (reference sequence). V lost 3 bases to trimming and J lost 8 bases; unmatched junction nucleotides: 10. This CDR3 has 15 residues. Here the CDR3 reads CATSRVKQGKEPQHF. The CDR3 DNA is TGTGCCACCAGCAGGGTAAAACAGGGGAAAGAGCCCCAGCATTTT.

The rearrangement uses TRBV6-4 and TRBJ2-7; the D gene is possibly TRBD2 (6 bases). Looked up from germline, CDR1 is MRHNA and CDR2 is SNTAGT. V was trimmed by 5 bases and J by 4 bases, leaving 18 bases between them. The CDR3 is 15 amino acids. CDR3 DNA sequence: TGTGCCAGCAGTAAGACCGGGACTTTCCCTTACGAGCAGTACTTC. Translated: CASSKTGTFPYEQYF.

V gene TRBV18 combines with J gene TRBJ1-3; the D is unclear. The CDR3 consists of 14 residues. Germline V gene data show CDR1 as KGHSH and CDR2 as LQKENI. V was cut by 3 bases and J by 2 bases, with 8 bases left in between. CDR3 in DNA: TGTGCCAGCTCACCGGCCAAGACTGGAAACACCATATATTTT. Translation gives CASSPAKTGNTIYF.

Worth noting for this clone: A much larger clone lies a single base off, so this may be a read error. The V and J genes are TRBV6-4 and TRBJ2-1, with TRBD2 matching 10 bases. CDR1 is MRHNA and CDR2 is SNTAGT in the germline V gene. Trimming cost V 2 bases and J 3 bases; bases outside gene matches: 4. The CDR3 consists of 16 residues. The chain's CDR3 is CASSDAGLADYNEQFF. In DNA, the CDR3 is TGTGCCAGCAGTGACGCCGGACTAGCGGACTACAATGAGCAGTTCTTC.

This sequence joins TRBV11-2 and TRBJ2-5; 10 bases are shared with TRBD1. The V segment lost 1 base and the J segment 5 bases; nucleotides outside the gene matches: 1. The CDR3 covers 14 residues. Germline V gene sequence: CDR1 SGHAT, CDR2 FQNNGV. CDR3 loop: CASSLGDRGETQYF. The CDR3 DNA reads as TGTGCCAGCAGCTTAGGGGACAGGGGTGAGACCCAGTACTTC.

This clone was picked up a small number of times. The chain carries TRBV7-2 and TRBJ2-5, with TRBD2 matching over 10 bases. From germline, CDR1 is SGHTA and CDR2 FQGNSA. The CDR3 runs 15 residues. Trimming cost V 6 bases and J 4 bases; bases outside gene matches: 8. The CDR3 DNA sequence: TGTGCCAGCAGTTACGCTAGCGGGAGTGGAGAGACCCAGTACTTC. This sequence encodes CASSYASGSGETQYF.

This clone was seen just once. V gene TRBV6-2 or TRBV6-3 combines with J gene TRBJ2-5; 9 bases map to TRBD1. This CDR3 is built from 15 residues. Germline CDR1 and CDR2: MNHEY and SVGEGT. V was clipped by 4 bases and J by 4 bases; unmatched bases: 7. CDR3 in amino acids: CASSSGQGRPETQYF. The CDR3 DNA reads TGTGCCAGCAGTTCCGGACAGGGGAGGCCAGAGACCCAGTACTTC.

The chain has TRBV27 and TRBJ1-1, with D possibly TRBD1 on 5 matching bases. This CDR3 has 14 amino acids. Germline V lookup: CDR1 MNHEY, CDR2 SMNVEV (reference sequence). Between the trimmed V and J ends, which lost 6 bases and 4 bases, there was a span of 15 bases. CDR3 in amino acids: CASRSGGEGTEAFF. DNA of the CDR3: TGTGCCAGCAGATCTGGAGGGGAGGGCACTGAAGCTTTCTTT.

The CDR3 sequence: CASSPLTGANAEYF. DNA for the CDR3: TGTGCCAGCAGTCCGCTGACAGGGGCTAACGCCGAGTACTTC. The chain is built from TRBV27 and TRBJ2-7, with 8 bases identical to TRBD1. V shed 5 bases and J 11 bases; nucleotides not matched to a gene: 14. This CDR3 region has 14 residues. Looked up from germline, CDR1 is MNHEY and CDR2 is SMNVEV (reference sequence).

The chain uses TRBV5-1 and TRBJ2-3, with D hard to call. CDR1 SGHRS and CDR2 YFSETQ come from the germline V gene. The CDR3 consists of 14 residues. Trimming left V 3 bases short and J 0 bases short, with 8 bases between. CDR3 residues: CASSSPGSTDTQYF. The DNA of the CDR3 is TGCGCCAGCAGCTCCCCGGGTAGCACAGATACGCAGTATTTT.

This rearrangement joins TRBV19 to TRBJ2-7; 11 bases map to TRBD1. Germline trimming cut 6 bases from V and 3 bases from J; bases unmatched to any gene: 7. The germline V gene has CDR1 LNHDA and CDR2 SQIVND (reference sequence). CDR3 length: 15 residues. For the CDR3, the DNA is TGTGCCAGTAGCGAAGGGACAGGGGGAATCTACGAGCAGTACTTC. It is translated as CASSEGTGGIYEQYF.

CDR3 region: CASSLYRGGEQYF. In DNA, the CDR3 is TGTGCCAGCAGCTTATATAGGGGGGGCGAGCAGTACTTC. The rearrangement links TRBV5-4 to TRBJ2-7; maybe TRBD2 (7 bases). The CDR3 is 13 amino acids. V lost 2 bases and J lost 6, with 12 bases in between. Germline lookup yields CDR1 SGHNT and CDR2 YYREEE (reference sequence). The full variable domain, its missing parts supplied by reference TRBV5-4 and TRBJ2-7, is ETGVTQSPTHLIKTRGQQVTLRCSSQSGHNTVSWYQQALGQGPQFIFQYYREEENGRGNFPPRFSGLQFPNYSSELNVNALELDDSALYLCASSLYRGGEQYFGPGTRLTVT.

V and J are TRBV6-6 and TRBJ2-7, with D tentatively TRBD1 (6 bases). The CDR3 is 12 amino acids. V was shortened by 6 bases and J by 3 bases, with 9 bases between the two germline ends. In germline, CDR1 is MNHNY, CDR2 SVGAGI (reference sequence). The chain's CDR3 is CASSLQGYEQYF. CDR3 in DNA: TGTGCCAGCAGCTTACAGGGCTACGAGCAGTACTTC.

CDR3 region: CASSRGQVQSGTQYF. DNA for the CDR3: TGTGCCAGCAGTCGAGGACAGGTCCAGTCCGGGACCCAGTACTTC. This rearrangement joins TRBV6-5 to TRBJ2-5, with 7 bases lining up with TRBD1. V trimming: 5 bases; J trimming: 7 bases; junction bases outside the gene matches: 13. The CDR3 is made up of 15 amino acids. Germline V lookup: CDR1 MNHEY, CDR2 SVGAGI.

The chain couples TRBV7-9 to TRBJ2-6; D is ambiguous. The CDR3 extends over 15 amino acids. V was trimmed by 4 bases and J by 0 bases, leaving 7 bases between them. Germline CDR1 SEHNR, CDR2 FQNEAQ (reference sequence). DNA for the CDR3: TGTGCCAGCAGCTCTACCCTCTCTGGGGCCAACGTCCTGACTTTC. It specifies CASSSTLSGANVLTF.

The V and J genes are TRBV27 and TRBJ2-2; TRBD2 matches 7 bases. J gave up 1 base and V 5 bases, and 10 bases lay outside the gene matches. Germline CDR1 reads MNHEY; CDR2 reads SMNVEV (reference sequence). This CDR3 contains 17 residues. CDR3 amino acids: CASSLRLLAGNTGELFF. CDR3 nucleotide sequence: TGTGCCAGCAGTCTGCGGCTGTTAGCGGGGAACACCGGGGAGCTGTTTTTT.

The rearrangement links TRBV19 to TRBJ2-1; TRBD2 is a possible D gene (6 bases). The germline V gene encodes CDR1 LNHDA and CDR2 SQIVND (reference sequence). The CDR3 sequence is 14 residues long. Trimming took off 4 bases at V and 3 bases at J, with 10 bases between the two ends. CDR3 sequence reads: CASSTRELYNEQFF. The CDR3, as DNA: TGTGCCAGTAGTACCCGGGAGCTCTACAATGAGCAGTTCTTC.

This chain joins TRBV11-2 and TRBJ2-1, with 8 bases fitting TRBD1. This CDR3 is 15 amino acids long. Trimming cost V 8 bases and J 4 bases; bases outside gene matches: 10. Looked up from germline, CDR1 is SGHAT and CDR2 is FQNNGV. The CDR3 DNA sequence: TGTGCCAGCGGAACAGGGGGGAGTAAGTACAATGAGCAGTTCTTC. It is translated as CASGTGGSKYNEQFF.

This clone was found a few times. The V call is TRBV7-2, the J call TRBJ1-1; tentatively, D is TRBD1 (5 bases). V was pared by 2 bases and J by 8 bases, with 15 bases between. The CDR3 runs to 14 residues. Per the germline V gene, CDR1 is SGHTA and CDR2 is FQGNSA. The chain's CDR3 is CASSLNGRGLEAFF. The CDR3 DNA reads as TGTGCCAGCAGCTTAAACGGGAGGGGTCTGGAAGCTTTCTTT.

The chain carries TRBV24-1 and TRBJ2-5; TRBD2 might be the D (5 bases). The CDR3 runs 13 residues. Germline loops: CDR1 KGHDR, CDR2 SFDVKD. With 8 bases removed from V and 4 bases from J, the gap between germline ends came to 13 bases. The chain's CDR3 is CATTEGSRETQYF. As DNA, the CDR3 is TGTGCCACCACCGAGGGTAGTCGAGAGACCCAGTACTTC.

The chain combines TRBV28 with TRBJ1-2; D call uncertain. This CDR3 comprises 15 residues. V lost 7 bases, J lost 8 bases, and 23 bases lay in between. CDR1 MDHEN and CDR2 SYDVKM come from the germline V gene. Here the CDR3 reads CASNPHGLQRWGYTF. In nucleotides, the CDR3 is TGTGCCAGCAACCCCCACGGACTCCAGCGATGGGGCTACACCTTC.

In DNA, the CDR3 is TGCAGCGTTGGGGGTGGACAGCGAAGCACAGATACGCAGTATTTT. As protein: CSVGGGQRSTDTQYF. The V call is TRBV29-1, the J call TRBJ2-3, with D possibly being TRBD1 (6 bases). Germline V gene lookup returns CDR1 SQVTM and CDR2 ANQGSEA. This CDR3 is 15 amino acids long. The V and J ends lost 4 bases and 0 bases respectively, with 14 bases between them.

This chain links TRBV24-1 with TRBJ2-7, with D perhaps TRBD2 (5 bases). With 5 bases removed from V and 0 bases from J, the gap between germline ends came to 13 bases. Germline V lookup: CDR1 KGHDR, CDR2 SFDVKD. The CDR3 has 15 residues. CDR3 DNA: TGTGCCACCAGTGTTGGAGGAAGTGGCTCCTACGAGCAGTACTTC. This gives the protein CATSVGGSGSYEQYF.

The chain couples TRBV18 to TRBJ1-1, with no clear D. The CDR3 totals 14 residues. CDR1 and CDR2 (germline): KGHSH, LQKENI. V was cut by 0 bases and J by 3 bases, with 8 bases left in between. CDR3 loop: CASSPPGGHTEAFF. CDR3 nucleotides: TGTGCCAGCTCACCACCGGGAGGGCACACTGAAGCTTTCTTT.

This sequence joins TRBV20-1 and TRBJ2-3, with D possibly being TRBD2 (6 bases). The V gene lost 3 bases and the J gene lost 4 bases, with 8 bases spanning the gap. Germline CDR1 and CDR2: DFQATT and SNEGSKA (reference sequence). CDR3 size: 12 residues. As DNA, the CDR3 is TGCAGTGCTAGTACGGGGGCAGATACGCAGTATTTT. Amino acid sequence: CSASTGADTQYF.

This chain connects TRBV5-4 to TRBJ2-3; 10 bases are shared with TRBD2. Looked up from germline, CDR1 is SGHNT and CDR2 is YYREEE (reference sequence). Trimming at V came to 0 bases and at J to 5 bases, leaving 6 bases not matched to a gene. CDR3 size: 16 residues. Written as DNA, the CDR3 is TGTGCCAGCAGCTTGGTTAGCGGGAGGTGGGGAGATACGCAGTATTTT. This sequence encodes CASSLVSGRWGDTQYF.

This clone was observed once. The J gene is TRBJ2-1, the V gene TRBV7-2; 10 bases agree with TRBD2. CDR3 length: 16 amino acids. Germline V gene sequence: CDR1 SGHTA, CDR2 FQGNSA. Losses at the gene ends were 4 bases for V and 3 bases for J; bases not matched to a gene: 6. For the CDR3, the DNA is TGTGCCAGCAGCTCCCTACTAGCGGGATACTACAATGAGCAGTTCTTC. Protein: CASSSLLAGYYNEQFF.